Shown below are 14 T cell receptor beta chains from a single sample sequenced in a study of blood T cell repertoires in COVID-19. Data came from immunoSEQ multiplex PCR; TCRdb stores just in-frame clones and leaves some out. The sample yields roughly 300,000 clones, around 90% seen once. The specimen was peripheral blood. The source is a man between 18 and 35 years old with active or convalescent COVID-19.

J is TRBJ2-7 and V is TRBV19; weak D call: TRBD2 (6 bases). The CDR3 loop spans 13 amino acids. V shed 6 bases and J shed 3 bases, with 12 bases lying between them. CDR1 and CDR2 from the germline V gene are LNHDA and SQIVND (reference sequence). This CDR3 is CASSLEGYYEQYF. DNA of the CDR3: TGTGCCAGTAGCCTGGAGGGGTACTACGAGCAGTACTTC.

V gene TRBV5-1 combines with J gene TRBJ2-7, with D perhaps matching TRBD2 (6 bases). The V gene lost 4 bases and the J gene lost 4 bases, with 18 bases spanning the gap. The germline gives CDR1 SGHRS, CDR2 YFSETQ. This CDR3 has 15 residues. This CDR3 is CASSVYGGTLYEQYF. The CDR3 DNA sequence: TGCGCCAGCAGCGTATACGGGGGAACCTTATACGAGCAGTACTTC. Complete variable domain (other parts from reference TRBV5-1 and TRBJ2-7): KAGVTQTPRYLIKTRGQQVTLSCSPISGHRSVSWYQQTPGQGLQFLFEYFSETQRNKGNFPGRFSGRQFSNSRSEMNVSTLELGDSALYLCASSVYGGTLYEQYFGPGTRLTVT.

This clone was seen a single time. CDR3 coding DNA: TGTGCCAGCAGCGGGACTAGCGACTCAGATACGCAGTATTTT. Its protein is CASSGTSDSDTQYF. V gene TRBV9 combines with J gene TRBJ2-3; TRBD2 aligns across 9 bases. Germline V lookup: CDR1 SGDLS, CDR2 YYNGEE. J lost 4 bases, V lost 3 bases, and 3 bases had no gene match. The CDR3 is 14 amino acids.

The CDR3 coding sequence is TGTGCCACCAGTGGGGACAGGGGAGAGACCCAGTACTTC. This encodes CATSGDRGETQYF. The rearrangement uses TRBV24-1 and TRBJ2-5; 10 nucleotides match TRBD1. The CDR3 is 13 amino acids. Trimming at V came to 5 bases and at J to 4 bases, leaving 0 bases not matched to a gene. In germline, CDR1 is KGHDR, CDR2 SFDVKD.

This clone was observed once. This chain joins TRBV5-4 and TRBJ1-2, with 9 positions matching TRBD1. Trimming took 0 bases from V and 0 from J; bases not matched to a gene: 0. Germline CDR1 is SGHNT and CDR2 is YYREEE (reference sequence). This CDR3 comprises 15 residues. The CDR3 DNA is TGTGCCAGCAGCTTGGGGGACAGGGCTAACTATGGCTACACCTTC. Its translation is CASSLGDRANYGYTF.

This sequence joins TRBV7-2 and TRBJ2-7, with 8 positions matching TRBD2. The CDR3 extends over 14 amino acids. Unmatched junction bases numbered 11, after V lost 3 bases and J lost 10 bases. Germline V gene sequence: CDR1 SGHTA, CDR2 FQGNSA. The CDR3 DNA follows: TGTGCCAGCAGCTTGAGCGGGGGCTTGGTAGATCAGTACTTC. Translating gives CASSLSGGLVDQYF.

The CDR3 DNA reads as TGTGCCAGCTCACCAGGGGGCCGGGGAAACACCATATATTTT. Amino acids: CASSPGGRGNTIYF. The J gene is TRBJ1-3, the V gene TRBV18; weak D call: TRBD1 (6 bases). V was cut by 2 bases and J by 4 bases, with 9 bases left in between. The CDR3 consists of 14 residues. CDR1 is KGHSH, CDR2 LQKENI, per germline.

The chain combines TRBV4-1 with TRBJ2-2, with a tentative D call TRBD1 (5 bases). The V end was cut by 4 bases, the J end by 8 bases, with 8 bases between. Looked up from germline, CDR1 is MGHRA and CDR2 is YSYEKL. The CDR3 totals 12 residues. CDR3: CASSLRVGELFF. CDR3 sequence (DNA): TGCGCCAGCAGCCTCAGGGTAGGGGAGCTGTTTTTT.

This clone appeared once. V gene TRBV10-1 combines with J gene TRBJ1-1, with D uncertain. Germline V gene lookup returns CDR1 WNHNN and CDR2 SYGVQD (reference sequence). Trimming took off 2 bases at V and 3 bases at J, with 13 bases between the two ends. This CDR3 comprises 15 residues. Written as DNA, the CDR3 is TGCGCCAGCAGTGAGGACCCGGGGATGGACACTGAAGCTTTCTTT. Its translation is CASSEDPGMDTEAFF.

The chain couples TRBV6-4 to TRBJ1-2; no definite D call. The V end lost 0 bases, the J end lost 4 bases, and 12 bases lay between the germline ends. Germline lookup yields CDR1 MRHNA and CDR2 SNTAGT. CDR3 size: 15 residues. CDR3 DNA sequence: TGTGCCAGCAGTGACTCGAGCCACGCGGCCTATGGCTACACCTTC. Its protein product is CASSDSSHAAYGYTF.

This rearrangement joins TRBV11-3 to TRBJ1-5, with TRBD1 matching over 12 bases. The germline gives CDR1 SGHNT, CDR2 YENEEA. V lost 5 bases to trimming and J lost 1 base; unmatched junction nucleotides: 12. CDR3 length equals 19 residues. CDR3 DNA sequence: TGTGCCAGCAGCCTCGTGGGACAGGGGGCACGGATAAGCAATCAGCCCCAGCATTTT. Translating it yields CASSLVGQGARISNQPQHF.

J is TRBJ2-3 and V is TRBV19; the D is unclear. This CDR3 is built from 13 residues. V was clipped by 3 bases and J by 1 base, with 5 bases between them. CDR1 is LNHDA, CDR2 SQIVND, per germline (reference sequence). The CDR3 sequence is CASSITGTDTQYF. CDR3 nucleotides: TGTGCCAGTAGTATCACGGGCACAGATACGCAGTATTTT.

This chain links TRBV6-2 or TRBV6-3 with TRBJ2-7; D perhaps matches TRBD1 (6 bases). The CDR3 consists of 11 residues. Trimming cost V 5 bases and J 6 bases, with 8 bases left between them. The V gene's germline CDR1 is MNHEY and CDR2 SVGEGT. The CDR3 protein is CASSQGGEQYF. The CDR3 DNA is TGTGCCAGCAGTCAAGGGGGCGAGCAGTACTTC.

This clone was counted between two and nine times. The CDR3 DNA reads TGTGCCAGCGGACCCCCGGGGGTGAACACTGAAGCTTTCTTT. This codes for CASGPPGVNTEAFF. This sequence joins TRBV27 and TRBJ1-1, with D perhaps TRBD1 (5 bases). Looked up from germline, CDR1 is MNHEY and CDR2 is SMNVEV (reference sequence). V gave up 8 bases and J gave up 0 bases, with 13 bases separating them. The CDR3 is 14 residues long.